This T cell receptor (beta chain) was sequenced during a study of shared clonotypes between healthy human individuals. Concerning this clone: Its specificity is unknown. This sample also contains other DNA sequences that code for the same CDR3.

Genomic DNA belonging to each subset was distributed in equal measure over several immunoSEQ plates. Methods used by the authors: Sequence data from immunoSEQ were junction-only and lacked quality scores; consequently, filtering differed. Sequencing was performed with immunoSEQ multiplex PCR; in TCRdb, only in-frame clones are kept and a portion is missing. Clonal size and the V and J genes are those of that table, whereas D and trimming came from the DNA. The repertoire includes about 2.4 million clones, approximately 94% of them detected once, and around 0.15% sits in the top ten. Findings of the study overall: Larger richness was generally estimated for naive than memory subsets. Sequencing depth was expected to affect clonotype sharing among donors.

The V end was cut by 6 bases, the J end by 2 bases, with 4 bases between. From germline, CDR1 is SNHLY and CDR2 FYNNEI. The CDR3 has 11 amino acids. Sequencing was performed on naive CD4+ T cells sorted from blood. The subset was: CD45RA+ positively selected. This TCR came from a man between 18 and 29 years old in good health. The gene calls are TRBV2 and TRBJ1-2; D is uncertain. The CDR3 DNA reads TGTGCCAGCAGCCCGAACTATGGCTACACCTTC. Protein sequence: CASSPNYGYTF.